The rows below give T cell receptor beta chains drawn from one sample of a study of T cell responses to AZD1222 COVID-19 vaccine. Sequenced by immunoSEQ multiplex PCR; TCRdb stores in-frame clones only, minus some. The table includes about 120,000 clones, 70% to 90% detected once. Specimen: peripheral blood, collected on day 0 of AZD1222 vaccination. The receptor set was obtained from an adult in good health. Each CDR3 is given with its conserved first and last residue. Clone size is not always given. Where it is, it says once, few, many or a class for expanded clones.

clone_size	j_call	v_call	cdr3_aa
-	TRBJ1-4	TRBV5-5	CASNDRLTNEKLFF
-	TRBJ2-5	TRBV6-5	CASSDSGKETQYF
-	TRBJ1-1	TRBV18	CASSPPGTGSGNTEAFF
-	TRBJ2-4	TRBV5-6	CASRQEILAKNIQYF
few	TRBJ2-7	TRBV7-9	CASTPPGSSYEQYF
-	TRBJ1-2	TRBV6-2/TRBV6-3	CASSSRMFGGYTF
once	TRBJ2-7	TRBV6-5	CASNLPGGTSSEQYF
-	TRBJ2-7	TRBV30	CAWSQGYEQYF
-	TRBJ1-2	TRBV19	CASSIDLRGRNYGYTF
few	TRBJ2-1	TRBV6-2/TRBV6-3	CASSTGTSGIYNEQFF
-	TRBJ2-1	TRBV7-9	CASSLGVAGAGDEQFF
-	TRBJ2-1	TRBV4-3	CASSQEAASNEQFF
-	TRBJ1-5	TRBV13	CASSRGNQPQHF
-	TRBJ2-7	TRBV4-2	CASSQLSGGAGEQYF
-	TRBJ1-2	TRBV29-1	CSVEDRGGGYTF
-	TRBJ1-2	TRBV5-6	CASSIKDSGAYGYTF
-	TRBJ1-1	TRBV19	CASNKQGGVTEAFF
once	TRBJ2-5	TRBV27	CASIGTSGRVRETQYF
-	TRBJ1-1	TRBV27	CASSPRGANTEAFF
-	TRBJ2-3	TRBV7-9	CASIPTLSSGVADTQYF
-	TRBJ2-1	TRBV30	CAWSVPGTSGYNEQFF
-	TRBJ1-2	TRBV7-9	CASSLGTGDYGYTF
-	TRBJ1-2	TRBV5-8	CASSPGQGARSGYTF
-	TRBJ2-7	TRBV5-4	CASSLQTVSYEQYF